The subject of this entry is one T cell receptor beta chain. This entry is derived from a study of cytotoxic CD8 clonotypes in ibrutinib-treated CLL. Assay used: immunoSEQ multiplex PCR; TCRdb lists only in-frame clones, some missing. This table has roughly 190,000 clones, approximately 68% appearing once. The CDR3 is 11 residues long. V lost 7 bases and J lost 4, with 7 bases in between. Germline CDR1 reads MNHEY; CDR2 reads SVGAGI. The origin of this receptor is a human donor with chronic lymphocytic leukemia. This rearrangement joins TRBV6-5 to TRBJ1-1; no definite D call. The sample in question was PBMCs, obtained after 24 months of ibrutinib treatment. The CDR3, as DNA: TGTGCCAGCATTTGGGCCACTGAAGCTTTCTTT. It codes for CASIWATEAFF.